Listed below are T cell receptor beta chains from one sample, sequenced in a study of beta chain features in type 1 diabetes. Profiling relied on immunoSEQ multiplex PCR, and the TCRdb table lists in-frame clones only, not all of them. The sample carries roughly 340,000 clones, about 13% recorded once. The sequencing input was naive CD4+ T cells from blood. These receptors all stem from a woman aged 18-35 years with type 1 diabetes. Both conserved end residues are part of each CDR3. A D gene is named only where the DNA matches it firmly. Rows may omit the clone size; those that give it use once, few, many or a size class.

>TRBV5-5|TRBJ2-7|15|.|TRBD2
CASSPLAGGLYEQYF
TGTGCCAGCAGCCCCCTAGCGGGAGGGCTATACGAGCAGTACTTC
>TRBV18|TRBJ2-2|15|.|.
CASSPRESNTGELFF
TGTGCCAGCTCACCACGGGAGAGTAACACCGGGGAGCTGTTTTTT
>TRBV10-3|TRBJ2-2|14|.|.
CAINQGGVAGELFF
TGTGCCATCAACCAAGGAGGAGTGGCCGGGGAGCTGTTTTTT
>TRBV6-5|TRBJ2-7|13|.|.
CASSPGGPSAQYF
TGTGCCAGCAGCCCCGGGGGGCCGAGTGCGCAGTACTTC
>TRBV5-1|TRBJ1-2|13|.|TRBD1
CASAESTGDGYTF
TGCGCCAGCGCGGAATCGACAGGGGACGGCTACACCTTC
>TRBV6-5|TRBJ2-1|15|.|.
CASVSVGRGYNEQFF
TGTGCCAGCGTTTCTGTGGGTCGAGGTTACAATGAGCAGTTCTTC
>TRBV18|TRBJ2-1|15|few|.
CASSPSYASYNEQFF
TGTGCCAGCTCACCTTCCTATGCCTCCTACAATGAGCAGTTCTTC
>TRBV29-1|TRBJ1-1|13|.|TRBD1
CSGDRGLNTEAFF
TGCAGCGGGGACAGGGGGCTTAACACTGAAGCTTTCTTT
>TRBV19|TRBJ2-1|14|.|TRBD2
CASNRASGIGEQFF
TGTGCCAGTAATAGGGCTAGCGGGATAGGTGAGCAGTTCTTC
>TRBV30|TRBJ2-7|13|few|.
CAWSVNRAREQYF
TGTGCCTGGAGTGTAAACAGGGCAAGGGAGCAGTACTTC
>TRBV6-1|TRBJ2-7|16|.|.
CASSETGLSPFTEQYF
TGTGCCAGCAGTGAGACAGGTCTGTCGCCCTTCACCGAGCAGTACTTC
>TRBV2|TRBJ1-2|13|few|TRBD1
CAQPRDSERGYTF
TGTGCCCAGCCTCGGGACAGCGAGCGTGGCTACACCTTC
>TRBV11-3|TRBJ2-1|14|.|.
CASSWGYGNNEQFF
TGTGCCAGCAGCTGGGGCTATGGGAACAATGAGCAGTTCTTC
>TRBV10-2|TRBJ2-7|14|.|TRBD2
CASRRLADTYEQYF
TGCGCCAGCAGAAGACTAGCGGATACCTACGAGCAGTACTTC
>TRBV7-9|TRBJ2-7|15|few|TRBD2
CASRSYSGTAYEQYF
TGTGCCAGCAGGAGCTATAGCGGGACCGCCTACGAGCAGTACTTC
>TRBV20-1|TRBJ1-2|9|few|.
CRAGGGYTF
TGCAGGGCCGGGGGGGGCTACACCTTC
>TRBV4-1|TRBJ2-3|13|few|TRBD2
CASSRTSADTQYF
TGCGCCAGCAGCCGGACTAGCGCAGATACGCAGTATTTT
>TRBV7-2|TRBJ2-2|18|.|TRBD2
CASSLAATSGRNTGELFF
TGTGCCAGCAGCTTAGCCGCCACTAGCGGGAGGAACACCGGGGAGCTGTTTTTT
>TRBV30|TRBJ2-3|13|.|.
CAWSVRRADTQYF
TGTGCCTGGAGTGTAAGACGGGCAGATACGCAGTATTTT
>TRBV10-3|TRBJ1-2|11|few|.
CATTGDYGYTF
TGTGCCACTACGGGGGACTATGGCTACACCTTC
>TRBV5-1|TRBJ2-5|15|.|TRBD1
CASSLGTGHPETQYF
TGCGCCAGCAGCCTCGGGACAGGGCATCCAGAGACCCAGTACTTC
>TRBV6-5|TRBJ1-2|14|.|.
CASSYADSRYGYTF
TGTGCCAGCAGTTACGCGGACTCGCGCTATGGCTACACCTTC
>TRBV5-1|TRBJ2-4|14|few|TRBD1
CASSGTGGADIQYF
TGCGCCAGCAGCGGGACAGGGGGCGCGGACATTCAGTACTTC
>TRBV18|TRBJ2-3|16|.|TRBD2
CASSFPGLAVPDTQYF
TGTGCCAGCTCATTCCCGGGACTAGCGGTCCCAGATACGCAGTATTTT
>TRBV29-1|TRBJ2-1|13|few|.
CSVGTQGYNEQFF
TGCAGCGTGGGAACACAGGGCTACAATGAGCAGTTCTTC
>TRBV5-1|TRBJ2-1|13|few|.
CASSLGSANEQFF
TGCGCCAGCAGCTTGGGTAGCGCCAATGAGCAGTTCTTC
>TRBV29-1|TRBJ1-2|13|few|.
CSDSPRETRGYTF
TGCAGCGATTCGCCGCGGGAGACGCGGGGCTACACCTTC
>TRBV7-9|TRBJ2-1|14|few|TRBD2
CASSLGGASGEQFF
TGTGCCAGCAGCTTAGGTGGGGCTAGCGGTGAGCAGTTCTTC
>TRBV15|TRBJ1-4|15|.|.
CATSRDTDSNEKLFF
TGTGCCACCAGCAGAGATACGGACAGCAATGAAAAACTGTTTTTT
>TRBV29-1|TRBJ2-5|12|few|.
CSVEKGVETQYF
TGCAGCGTTGAAAAAGGGGTTGAGACCCAGTACTTC
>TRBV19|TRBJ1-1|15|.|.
CASSTQTVPNTEAFF
TGTGCCAGTAGTACCCAGACAGTCCCGAACACTGAAGCTTTCTTT
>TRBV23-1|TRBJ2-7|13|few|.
CASSGRGVYEQYF
TGCGCCAGCAGTGGCAGGGGGGTCTACGAGCAGTACTTC
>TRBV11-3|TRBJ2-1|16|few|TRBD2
CASSLAGTSSYNEQFF
TGTGCCAGCAGCTTAGCCGGGACTAGCTCCTACAATGAGCAGTTCTTC
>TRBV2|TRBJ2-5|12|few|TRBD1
CASSGQGETQYF
TGTGCCAGCAGCGGACAGGGGGAGACCCAGTACTTC
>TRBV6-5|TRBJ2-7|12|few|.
CASSLRPYEQYF
TGTGCCAGCAGTTTGCGCCCCTACGAGCAGTACTTC
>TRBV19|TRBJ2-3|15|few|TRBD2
CASAQLAEPVDTQYF
TGTGCCAGCGCCCAACTAGCGGAGCCTGTGGATACGCAGTATTTT
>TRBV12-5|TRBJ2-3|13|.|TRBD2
CASGLAGGDTQYF
TGTGCTAGTGGCCTAGCGGGAGGGGATACGCAGTATTTT
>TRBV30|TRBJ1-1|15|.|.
CAWSKTPFFHTEAFF
TGTGCCTGGAGCAAGACACCATTTTTCCACACTGAAGCTTTCTTT
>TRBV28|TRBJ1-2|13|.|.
CASSFQGAGGYTF
TGTGCCAGCAGTTTCCAGGGAGCGGGCGGCTACACCTTC